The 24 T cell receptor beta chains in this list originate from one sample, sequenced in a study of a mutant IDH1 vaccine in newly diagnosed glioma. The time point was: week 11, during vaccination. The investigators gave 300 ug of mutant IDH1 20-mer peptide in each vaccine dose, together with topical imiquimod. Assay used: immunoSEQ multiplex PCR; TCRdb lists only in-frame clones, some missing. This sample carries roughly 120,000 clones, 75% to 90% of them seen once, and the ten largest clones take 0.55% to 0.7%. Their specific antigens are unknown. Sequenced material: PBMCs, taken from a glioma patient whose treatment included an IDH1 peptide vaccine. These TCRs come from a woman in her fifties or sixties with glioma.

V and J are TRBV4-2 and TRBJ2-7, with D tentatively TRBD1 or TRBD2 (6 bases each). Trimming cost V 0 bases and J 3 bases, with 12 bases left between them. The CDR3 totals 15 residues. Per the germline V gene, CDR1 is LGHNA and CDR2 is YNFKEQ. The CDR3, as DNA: TGTGCCAGCAGCCAAGAAGAGGGGGGAGGCTACGAGCAGTACTTC. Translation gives CASSQEEGGGYEQYF.

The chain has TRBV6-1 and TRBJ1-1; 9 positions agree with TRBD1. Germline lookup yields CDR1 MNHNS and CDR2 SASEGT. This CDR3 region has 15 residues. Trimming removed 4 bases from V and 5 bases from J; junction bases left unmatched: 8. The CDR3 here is CASSAMGQGRTEAFF. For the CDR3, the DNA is TGTGCCAGCAGTGCCATGGGACAGGGCAGGACTGAAGCTTTCTTT.

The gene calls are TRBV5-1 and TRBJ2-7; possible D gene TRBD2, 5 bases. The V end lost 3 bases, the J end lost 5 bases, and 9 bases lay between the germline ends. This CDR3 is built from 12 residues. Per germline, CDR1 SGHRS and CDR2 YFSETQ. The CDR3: CASSWPGNEQYF. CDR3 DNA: TGCGCCAGCAGCTGGCCGGGAAACGAGCAGTACTTC. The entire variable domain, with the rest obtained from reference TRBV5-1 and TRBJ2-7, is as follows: KAGVTQTPRYLIKTRGQQVTLSCSPISGHRSVSWYQQTPGQGLQFLFEYFSETQRNKGNFPGRFSGRQFSNSRSEMNVSTLELGDSALYLCASSWPGNEQYFGPGTRLTVT.

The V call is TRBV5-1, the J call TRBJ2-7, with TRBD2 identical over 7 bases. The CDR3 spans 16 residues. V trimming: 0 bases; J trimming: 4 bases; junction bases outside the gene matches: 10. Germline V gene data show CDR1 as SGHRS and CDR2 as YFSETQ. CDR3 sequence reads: CASSLVPAGSPYEQYF. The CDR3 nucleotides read TGCGCCAGCAGCTTGGTTCCAGCGGGATCCCCTTACGAGCAGTACTTC.

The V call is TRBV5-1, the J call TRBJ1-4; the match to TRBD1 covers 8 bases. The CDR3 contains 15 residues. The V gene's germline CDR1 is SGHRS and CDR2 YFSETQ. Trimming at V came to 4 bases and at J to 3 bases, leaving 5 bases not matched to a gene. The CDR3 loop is CASSPPGQANEKLFF. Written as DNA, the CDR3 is TGCGCCAGCAGCCCGCCGGGACAGGCTAATGAAAAACTGTTTTTT.

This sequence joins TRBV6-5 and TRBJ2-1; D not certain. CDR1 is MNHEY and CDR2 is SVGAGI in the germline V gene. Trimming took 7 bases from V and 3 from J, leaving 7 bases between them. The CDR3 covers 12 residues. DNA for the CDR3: TGTGCCAGCACCGGGTACTACAATGAGCAGTTCTTC. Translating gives CASTGYYNEQFF.

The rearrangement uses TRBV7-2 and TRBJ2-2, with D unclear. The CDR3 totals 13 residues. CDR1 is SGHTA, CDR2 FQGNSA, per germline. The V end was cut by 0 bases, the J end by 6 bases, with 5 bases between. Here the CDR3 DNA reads TGTGCCAGCAGCTTAGCGCTAGCCGGGGAGCTGTTTTTT. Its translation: CASSLALAGELFF.

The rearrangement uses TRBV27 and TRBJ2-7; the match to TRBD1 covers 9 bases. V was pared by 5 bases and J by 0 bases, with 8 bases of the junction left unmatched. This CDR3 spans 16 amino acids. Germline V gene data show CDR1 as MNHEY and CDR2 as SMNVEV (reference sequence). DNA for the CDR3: TGTGCCAGCAGTCCGTCACAGGGGGCCTACTCCTACGAGCAGTACTTC. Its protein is CASSPSQGAYSYEQYF.

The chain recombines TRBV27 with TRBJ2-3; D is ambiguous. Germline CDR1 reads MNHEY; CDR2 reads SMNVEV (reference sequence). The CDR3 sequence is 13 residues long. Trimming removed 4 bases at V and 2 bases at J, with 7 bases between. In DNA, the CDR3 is TGTGCCAGCAGTTACTGGAACACAGATACGCAGTATTTT. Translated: CASSYWNTDTQYF.

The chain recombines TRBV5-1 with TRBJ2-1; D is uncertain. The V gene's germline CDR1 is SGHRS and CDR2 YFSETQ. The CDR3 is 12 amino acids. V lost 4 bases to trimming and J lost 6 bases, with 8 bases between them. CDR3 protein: CASSRQANEQFF. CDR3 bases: TGCGCCAGCAGCCGGCAGGCCAATGAGCAGTTCTTC.

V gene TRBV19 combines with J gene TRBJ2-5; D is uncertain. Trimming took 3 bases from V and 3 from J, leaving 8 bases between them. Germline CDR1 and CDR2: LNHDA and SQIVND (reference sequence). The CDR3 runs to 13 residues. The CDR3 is CASSIRPEETQYF. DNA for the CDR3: TGTGCCAGTAGTATCCGGCCTGAAGAGACCCAGTACTTC.

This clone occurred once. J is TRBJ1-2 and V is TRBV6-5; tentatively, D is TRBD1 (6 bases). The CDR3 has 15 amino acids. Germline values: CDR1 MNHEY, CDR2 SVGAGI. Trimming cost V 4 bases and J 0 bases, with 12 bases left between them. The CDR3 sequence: CASSSPGTSNYGYTF. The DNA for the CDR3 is TGTGCCAGCAGTTCCCCCGGGACATCTAACTATGGCTACACCTTC.

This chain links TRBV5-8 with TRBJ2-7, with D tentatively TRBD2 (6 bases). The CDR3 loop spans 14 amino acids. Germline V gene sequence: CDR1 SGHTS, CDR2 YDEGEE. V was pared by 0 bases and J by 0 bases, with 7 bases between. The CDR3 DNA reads TGTGCCAGCAGCTTGGGCGGGAACTCCTACGAGCAGTACTTC. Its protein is CASSLGGNSYEQYF.

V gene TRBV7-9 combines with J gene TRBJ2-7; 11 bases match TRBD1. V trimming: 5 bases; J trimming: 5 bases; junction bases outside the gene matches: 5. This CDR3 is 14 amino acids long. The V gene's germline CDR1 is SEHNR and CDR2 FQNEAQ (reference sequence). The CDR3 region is CASSPRDRGDEQYF. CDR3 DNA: TGTGCCAGCAGCCCCCGGGACAGGGGGGACGAGCAGTACTTC.

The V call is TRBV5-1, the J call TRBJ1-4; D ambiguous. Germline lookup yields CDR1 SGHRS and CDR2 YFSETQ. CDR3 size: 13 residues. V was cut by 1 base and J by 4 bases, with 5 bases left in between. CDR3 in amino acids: CASSLSLNEKLFF. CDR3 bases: TGCGCCAGCAGCTTGAGTCTTAATGAAAAACTGTTTTTT. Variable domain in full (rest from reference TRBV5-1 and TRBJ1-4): KAGVTQTPRYLIKTRGQQVTLSCSPISGHRSVSWYQQTPGQGLQFLFEYFSETQRNKGNFPGRFSGRQFSNSRSEMNVSTLELGDSALYLCASSLSLNEKLFFGSGTQLSVL.

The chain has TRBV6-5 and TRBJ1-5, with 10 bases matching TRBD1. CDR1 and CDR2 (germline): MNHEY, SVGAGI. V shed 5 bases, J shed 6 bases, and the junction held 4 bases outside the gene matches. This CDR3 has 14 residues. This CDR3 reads CASSMTGGGQPQHF. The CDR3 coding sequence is TGTGCCAGCAGTATGACAGGGGGCGGTCAGCCCCAGCATTTT.

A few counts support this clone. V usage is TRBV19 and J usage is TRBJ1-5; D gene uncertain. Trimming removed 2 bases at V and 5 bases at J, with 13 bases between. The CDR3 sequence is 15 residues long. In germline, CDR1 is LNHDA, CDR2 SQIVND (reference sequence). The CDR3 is CASSIIPGADQPQHF. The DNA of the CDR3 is TGTGCCAGTAGTATAATCCCGGGAGCGGATCAGCCCCAGCATTTT.

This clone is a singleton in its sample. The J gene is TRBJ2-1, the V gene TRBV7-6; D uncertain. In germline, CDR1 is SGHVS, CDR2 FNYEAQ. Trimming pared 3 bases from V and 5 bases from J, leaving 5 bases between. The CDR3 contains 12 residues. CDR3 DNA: TGTGCCAGCAGCTTTGACAACAATGAGCAGTTCTTC. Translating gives CASSFDNNEQFF.

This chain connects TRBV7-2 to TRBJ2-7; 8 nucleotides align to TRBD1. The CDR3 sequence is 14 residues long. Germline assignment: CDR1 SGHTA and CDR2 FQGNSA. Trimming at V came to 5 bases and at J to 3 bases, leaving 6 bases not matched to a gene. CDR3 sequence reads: CASSPRDRSYEQYF. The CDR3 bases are TGTGCCAGCAGCCCTAGGGACAGGAGCTACGAGCAGTACTTC.

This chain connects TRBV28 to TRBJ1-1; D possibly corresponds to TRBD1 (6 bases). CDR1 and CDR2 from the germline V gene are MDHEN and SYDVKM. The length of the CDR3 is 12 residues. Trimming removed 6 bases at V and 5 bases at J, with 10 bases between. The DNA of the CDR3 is TGTGCCAGCAGGACAGGAAATACTGAAGCTTTCTTT. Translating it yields CASRTGNTEAFF.

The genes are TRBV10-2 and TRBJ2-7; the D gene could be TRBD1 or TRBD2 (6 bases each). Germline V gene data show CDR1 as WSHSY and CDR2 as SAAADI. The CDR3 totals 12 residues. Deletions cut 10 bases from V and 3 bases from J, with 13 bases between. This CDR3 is CATGEARYEQYF. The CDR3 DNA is TGCGCCACAGGGGAGGCCCGCTACGAGCAGTACTTC.

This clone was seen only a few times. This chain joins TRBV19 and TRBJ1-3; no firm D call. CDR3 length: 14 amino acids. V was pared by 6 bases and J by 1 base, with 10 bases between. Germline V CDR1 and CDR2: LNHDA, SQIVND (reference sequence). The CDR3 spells CASRDDPSGNTIYF. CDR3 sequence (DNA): TGTGCCAGTAGGGACGACCCTTCTGGAAACACCATATATTTT. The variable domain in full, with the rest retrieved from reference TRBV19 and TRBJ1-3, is DGGITQSPKYLFRKEGQNVTLSCEQNLNHDAMYWYRQDPGQGLRLIYYSQIVNDFQKGDIAEGYSVSREKKESFPLTVTSAQKNPTAFYLCASRDDPSGNTIYFGEGSWLTVV.

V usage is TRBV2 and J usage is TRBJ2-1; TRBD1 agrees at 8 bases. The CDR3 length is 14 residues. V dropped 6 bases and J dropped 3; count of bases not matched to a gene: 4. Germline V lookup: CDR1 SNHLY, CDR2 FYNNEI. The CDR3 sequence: CASSTGQGYNEQFF. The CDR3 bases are TGTGCCAGCAGCACCGGACAGGGCTACAATGAGCAGTTCTTC. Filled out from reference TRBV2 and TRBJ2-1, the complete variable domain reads EPEVTQTPSHQVTQMGQEVILRCVPISNHLYFYWYRQILGQKVEFLVSFYNNEISEKSEIFDDQFSVERPDGSNFTLKIRSTKLEDSAMYFCASSTGQGYNEQFFGPGTRLTVL.

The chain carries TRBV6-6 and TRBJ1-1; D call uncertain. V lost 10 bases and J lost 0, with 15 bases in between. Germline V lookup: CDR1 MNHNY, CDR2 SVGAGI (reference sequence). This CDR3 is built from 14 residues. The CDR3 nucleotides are TGTGCCACCGGGCTGGGATCCGTGAACACTGAAGCTTTCTTT. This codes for CATGLGSVNTEAFF.